This T cell receptor (beta chain) was captured by sequencing in a study of T cells in Graves' hyperthyroidism and ophthalmopathy. Using RNA transcripts as the source, TCR beta CDR3 regions were amplified. The TCR CDR3 was amplified in a first-round RT-PCR using the HTBI primer set. TCRdb fed the multiplex PCR reads into MiXCR, producing one record per CDR3 protein. This sample has 800,000 or so distinct CDR3 sequences, with about 38% found just once. Stable hyperthyroidism: no ophthalmopathy progression over 18 months of follow-up. Uncontrolled infection, other autoimmune disease, pregnancy or lactation excluded patients. The sample holds many counts of this clonotype. Its target is not known. Study findings and constraints: Most thyroid clonotypes expanded above 0.001 were also detected in blood.

CDR1 SEHNR and CDR2 FQNEAQ come from the germline V gene (reference sequence). V was trimmed by 4 bases and J by 2 bases, leaving 9 bases between them. The CDR3 totals 13 residues. The sequenced sample consisted of blood. The clonotype originates from a young man with Graves' hyperthyroidism. The chain uses TRBV7-9 and TRBJ2-7, with a tentative D call TRBD1 (5 bases). CDR3 residues: CASSWGRAYEQYF. CDR3 DNA: TGTGCCAGCAGCTGGGGCAGGGCCTACGAGCAGTACTTC.